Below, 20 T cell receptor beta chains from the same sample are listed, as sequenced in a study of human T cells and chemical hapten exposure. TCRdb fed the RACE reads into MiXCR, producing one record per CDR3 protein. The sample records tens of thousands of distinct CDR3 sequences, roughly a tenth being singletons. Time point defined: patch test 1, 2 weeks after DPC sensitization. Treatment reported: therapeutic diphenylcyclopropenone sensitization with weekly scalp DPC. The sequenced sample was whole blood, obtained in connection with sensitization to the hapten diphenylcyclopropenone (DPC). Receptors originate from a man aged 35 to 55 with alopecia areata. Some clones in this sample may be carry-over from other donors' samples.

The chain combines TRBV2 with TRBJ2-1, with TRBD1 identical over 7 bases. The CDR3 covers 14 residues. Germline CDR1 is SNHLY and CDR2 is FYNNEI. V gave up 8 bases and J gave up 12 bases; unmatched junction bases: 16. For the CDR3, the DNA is TGTGCCAGCGAACTCCGTACACAGGGGATAGGGCAGTTCTTC. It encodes CASELRTQGIGQFF. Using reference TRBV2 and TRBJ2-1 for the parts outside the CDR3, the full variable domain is EPEVTQTPSHQVTQMGQEVILRCVPISNHLYFYWYRQILGQKVEFLVSFYNNEISEKSEIFDDQFSVERPDGSNFTLKIRSTKLEDSAMYFCASELRTQGIGQFFGPGTRLTVL.

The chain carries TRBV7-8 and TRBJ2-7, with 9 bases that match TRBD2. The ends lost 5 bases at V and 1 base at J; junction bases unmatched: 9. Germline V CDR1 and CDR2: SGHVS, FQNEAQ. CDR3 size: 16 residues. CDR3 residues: CASSPRSGLASYEQYF. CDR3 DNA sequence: TGTGCCAGCAGCCCTAGGTCGGGACTAGCTTCCTACGAGCAGTACTTC.

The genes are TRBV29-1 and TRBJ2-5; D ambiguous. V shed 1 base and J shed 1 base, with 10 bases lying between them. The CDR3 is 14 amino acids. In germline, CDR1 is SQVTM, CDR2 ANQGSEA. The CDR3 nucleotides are TGCAGCGTTGAAGTTTTCGCAGGCCAAGAGACCCAGTACTTC. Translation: CSVEVFAGQETQYF.

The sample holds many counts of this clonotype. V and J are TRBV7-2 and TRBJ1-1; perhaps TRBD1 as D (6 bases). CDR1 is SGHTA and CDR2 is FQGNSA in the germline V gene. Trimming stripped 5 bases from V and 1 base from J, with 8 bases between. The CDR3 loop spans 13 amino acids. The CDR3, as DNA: TGTGCCAGCAGCAGGACAGCGAACACTGAAGCTTTCTTT. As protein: CASSRTANTEAFF.

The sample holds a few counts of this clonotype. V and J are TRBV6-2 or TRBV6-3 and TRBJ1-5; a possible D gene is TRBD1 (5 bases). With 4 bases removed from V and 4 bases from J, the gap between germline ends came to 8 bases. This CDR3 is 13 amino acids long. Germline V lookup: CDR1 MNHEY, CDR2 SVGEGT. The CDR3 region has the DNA TGTGCCAGCAGTTCGACAGTAAATCAGCCCCAGCATTTT. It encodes CASSSTVNQPQHF.

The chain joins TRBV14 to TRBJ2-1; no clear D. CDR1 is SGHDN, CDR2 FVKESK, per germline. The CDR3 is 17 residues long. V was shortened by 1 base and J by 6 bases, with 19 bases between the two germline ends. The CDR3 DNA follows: TGTGCCAGCAGCCAAGTTCCAATGTGGCGTTCAGCCAATGAGCAGTTCTTC. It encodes CASSQVPMWRSANEQFF.

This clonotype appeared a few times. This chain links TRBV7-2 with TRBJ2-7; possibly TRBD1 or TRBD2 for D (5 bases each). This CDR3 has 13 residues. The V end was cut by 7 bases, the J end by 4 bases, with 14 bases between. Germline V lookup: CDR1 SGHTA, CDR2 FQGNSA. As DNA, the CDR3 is TGTGCCAGCAACGGGACCCCGGGGTACGAGCAGTACTTC. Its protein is CASNGTPGYEQYF.

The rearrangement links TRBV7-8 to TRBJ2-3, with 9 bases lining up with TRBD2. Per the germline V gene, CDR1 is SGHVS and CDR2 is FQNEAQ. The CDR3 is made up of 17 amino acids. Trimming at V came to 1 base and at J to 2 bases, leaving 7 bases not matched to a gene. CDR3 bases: TGTGCCAGCAGCTTAGATGGCGGGAGGGCCCCCACAGATACGCAGTATTTT. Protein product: CASSLDGGRAPTDTQYF.

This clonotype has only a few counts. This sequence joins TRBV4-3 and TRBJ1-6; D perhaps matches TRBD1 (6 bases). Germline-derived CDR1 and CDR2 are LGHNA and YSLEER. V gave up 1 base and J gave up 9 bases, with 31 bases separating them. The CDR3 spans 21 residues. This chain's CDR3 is CASSQVNRDRRSDIGISPLHF. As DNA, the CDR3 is TGCGCCAGCAGCCAAGTTAACCGTGACAGGAGATCCGATATTGGGATTTCACCCCTCCACTTT.

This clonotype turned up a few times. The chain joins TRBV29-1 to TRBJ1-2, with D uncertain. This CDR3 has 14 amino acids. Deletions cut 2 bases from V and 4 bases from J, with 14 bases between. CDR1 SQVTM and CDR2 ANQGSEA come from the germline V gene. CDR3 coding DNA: TGCAGCGTTGAATCCGGTGGAGTGCTCTATGGCTACACCTTC. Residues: CSVESGGVLYGYTF.

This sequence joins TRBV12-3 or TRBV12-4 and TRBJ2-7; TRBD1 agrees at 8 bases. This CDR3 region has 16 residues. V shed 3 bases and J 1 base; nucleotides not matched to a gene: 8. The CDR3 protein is CASSFRSGQGSYEQYF. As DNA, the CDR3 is TGTGCCAGCAGTTTTAGATCCGGACAGGGATCCTACGAGCAGTACTTC.

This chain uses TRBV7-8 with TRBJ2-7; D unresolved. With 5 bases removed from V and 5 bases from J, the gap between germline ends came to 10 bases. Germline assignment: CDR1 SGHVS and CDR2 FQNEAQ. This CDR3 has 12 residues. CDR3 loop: CASSPPTNEQYF. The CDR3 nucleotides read TGTGCCAGCAGCCCGCCTACCAACGAGCAGTACTTC.

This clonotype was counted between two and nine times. The chain's CDR3 is CASSPVKVNTEAFF. CDR3 DNA sequence: TGTGCCAGCAGCCCGGTTAAGGTAAACACTGAAGCTTTCTTT. The gene calls are TRBV5-6 and TRBJ1-1; D gene uncertain. V was shortened by 4 bases and J by 2 bases, with 12 bases between the two germline ends. Per germline, CDR1 SGHDT and CDR2 YYEEEE. There are 14 residues in the CDR3. Together with reference TRBV5-6 and TRBJ1-1, the CDR3 gives the full variable domain: DAGVTQSPTHLIKTRGQQVTLRCSPKSGHDTVSWYQQALGQGPQFIFQYYEEEERQRGNFPDRFSGHQFPNYSSELNVNALLLGDSALYLCASSPVKVNTEAFFGQGTRLTVV.

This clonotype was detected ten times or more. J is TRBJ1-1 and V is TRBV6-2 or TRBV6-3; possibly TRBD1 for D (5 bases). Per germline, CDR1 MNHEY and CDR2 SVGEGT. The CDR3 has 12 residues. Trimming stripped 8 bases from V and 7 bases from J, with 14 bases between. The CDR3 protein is CASSDWGNEAFF. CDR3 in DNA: TGTGCCAGCTCCGACTGGGGGAATGAAGCTTTCTTT.

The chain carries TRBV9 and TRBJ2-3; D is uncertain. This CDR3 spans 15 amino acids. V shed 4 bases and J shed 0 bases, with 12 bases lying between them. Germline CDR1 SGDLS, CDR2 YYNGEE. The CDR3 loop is CASSLYPSSTDTQYF. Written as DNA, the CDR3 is TGTGCCAGCAGCTTGTACCCGAGTAGCACAGATACGCAGTATTTT.

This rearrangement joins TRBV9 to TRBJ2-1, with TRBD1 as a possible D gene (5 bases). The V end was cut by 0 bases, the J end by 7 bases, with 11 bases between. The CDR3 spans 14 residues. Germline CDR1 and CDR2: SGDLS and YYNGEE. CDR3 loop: CASSVARVGNEQFF. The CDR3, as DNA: TGTGCCAGCAGCGTAGCCAGGGTAGGAAATGAGCAGTTCTTC.

CDR3 loop: CASSLGLGGTGELFF. The CDR3 DNA reads as TGTGCCAGCAGTTTAGGCCTTGGGGGCACCGGGGAGCTGTTTTTT. The chain couples TRBV12-3 or TRBV12-4 to TRBJ2-2, with D perhaps being TRBD1 or TRBD2 (5 bases each). This CDR3 contains 15 residues. V lost 1 base and J 4 bases, leaving 10 bases between the germline ends.

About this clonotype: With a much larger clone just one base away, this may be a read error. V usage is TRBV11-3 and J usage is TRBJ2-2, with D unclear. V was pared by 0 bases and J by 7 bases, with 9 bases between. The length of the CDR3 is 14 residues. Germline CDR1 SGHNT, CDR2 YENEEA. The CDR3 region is CASSLDIDCGELFF. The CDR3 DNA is TGTGCCAGCAGCTTAGATATTGACTGCGGGGAGCTGTTTTTT.

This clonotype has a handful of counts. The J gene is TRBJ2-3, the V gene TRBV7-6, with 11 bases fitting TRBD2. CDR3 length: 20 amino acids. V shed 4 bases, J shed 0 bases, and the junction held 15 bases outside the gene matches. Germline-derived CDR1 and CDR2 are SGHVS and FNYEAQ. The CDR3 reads CASSSTLSLAGGTSTDTQYF. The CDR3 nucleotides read TGTGCCAGCAGCTCAACTCTGTCGCTAGCGGGAGGCACTAGCACAGATACGCAGTATTTT.

The CDR3 here is CASIDRSGANVLTF. CDR3 DNA: TGTGCCAGCATAGACAGGTCTGGGGCCAACGTCCTGACTTTC. The chain recombines TRBV6-5 with TRBJ2-6, with D possibly matching TRBD1 (6 bases). Germline CDR1 is MNHEY and CDR2 is SVGAGI. V was trimmed by 7 bases and J by 1 base, leaving 8 bases between them. The CDR3 covers 14 residues.